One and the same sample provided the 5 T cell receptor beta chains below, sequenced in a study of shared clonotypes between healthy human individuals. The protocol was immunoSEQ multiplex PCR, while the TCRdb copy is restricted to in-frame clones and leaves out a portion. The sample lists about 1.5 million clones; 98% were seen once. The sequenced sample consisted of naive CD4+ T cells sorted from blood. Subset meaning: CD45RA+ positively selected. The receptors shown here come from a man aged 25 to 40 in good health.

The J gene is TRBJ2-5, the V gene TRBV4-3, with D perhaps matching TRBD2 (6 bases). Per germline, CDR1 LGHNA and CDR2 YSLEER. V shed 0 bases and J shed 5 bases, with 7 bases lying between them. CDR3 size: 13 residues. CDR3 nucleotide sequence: TGCGCCAGCAGCCAAGATGCGGGGGAGACCCAGTACTTC. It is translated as CASSQDAGETQYF.

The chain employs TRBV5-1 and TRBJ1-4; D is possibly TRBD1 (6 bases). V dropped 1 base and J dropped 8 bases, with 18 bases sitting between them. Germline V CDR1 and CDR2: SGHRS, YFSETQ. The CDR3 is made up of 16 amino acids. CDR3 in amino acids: CASSLFIGGLGEKLFF. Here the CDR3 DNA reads TGCGCCAGCAGCTTGTTTATAGGGGGGCTTGGAGAAAAACTGTTTTTT.

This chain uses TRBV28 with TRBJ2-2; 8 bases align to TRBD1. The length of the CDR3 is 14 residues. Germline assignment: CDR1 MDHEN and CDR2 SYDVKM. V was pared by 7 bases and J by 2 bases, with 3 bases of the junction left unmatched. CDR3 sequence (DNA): TGTGCCAGCAAGGCAGGGGGCAACACCGGGGAGCTGTTTTTT. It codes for CASKAGGNTGELFF.

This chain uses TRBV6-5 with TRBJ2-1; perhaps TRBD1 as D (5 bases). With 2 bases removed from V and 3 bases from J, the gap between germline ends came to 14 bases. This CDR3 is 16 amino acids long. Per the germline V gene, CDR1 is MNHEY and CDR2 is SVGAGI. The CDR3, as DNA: TGTGCCAGCAGTTACGACAGAAATAATAACTACAATGAGCAGTTCTTC. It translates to CASSYDRNNNYNEQFF.

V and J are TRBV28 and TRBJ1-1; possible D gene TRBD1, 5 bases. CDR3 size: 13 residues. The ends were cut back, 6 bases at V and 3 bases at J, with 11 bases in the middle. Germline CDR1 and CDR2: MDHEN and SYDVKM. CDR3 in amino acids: CASSLWGYTEAFF. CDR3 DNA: TGTGCCAGCAGCCTCTGGGGGTACACTGAAGCTTTCTTT.